Presented here are 2 T cell receptor beta chains from one specimen sequenced in a study of blood T cell repertoires in COVID-19. Data came from immunoSEQ multiplex PCR; TCRdb stores just in-frame clones and leaves some out. The sample holds 84,000 or so clones; roughly 80% are singletons and the top ten take roughly a sixth. Source material: peripheral blood. These receptors all come from a woman aged 80 or over with acute or convalescent COVID-19.

This sequence joins TRBV6-5 and TRBJ1-5, with a tentative D call TRBD1 (6 bases). This CDR3 has 15 residues. V was trimmed by 8 bases and J by 6 bases, leaving 20 bases between them. Germline V lookup: CDR1 MNHEY, CDR2 SVGAGI. Written as DNA, the CDR3 is TGTGCCAGCCAGCGTGGGGCAGGGGTAATTCAGCCCCAGCATTTT. This codes for CASQRGAGVIQPQHF.

As concerns this clone: One end of the junction does not line up with germline, which may come from a read error. J is TRBJ1-6 and V is TRBV7-7; D is undetermined. The CDR3 is 14 residues long. Germline CDR1 is SSHAT and CDR2 is FNYEAQ (reference sequence). The CDR3 DNA reads as TGTGCTAGCAGCTTAACCAGAAGTAATTCACCCCTCCACTTT. Protein: CASSLTRSNSPLHF.